This T cell receptor (beta chain) was captured by sequencing in a study of T cell responses to AZD1222 COVID-19 vaccine. Background on the study: The study pooled second doses at about 4 or about 12 weeks. Findings of the study overall: Possibly, clonal diversity was underestimated; donors were largely white British and included more females. Only five to seven AZD1222 recipients were seropositive at baseline. Sampling that yielded the repertoires occurred only after the peak T cell response.

Produced via immunoSEQ multiplex PCR; TCRdb's table is partial and in-frame only. The table lists about 130,000 clones, 86% of them singletons, with under 25% in the top ten. CDR3 length: 12 amino acids. Germline CDR1 KGHDR, CDR2 SFDVKD. Points on this clone: The antigen is unknown.

The TCR was taken from an adult in good health. This chain links TRBV24-1 with TRBJ2-5; 7 positions match TRBD1. Source: peripheral blood, taken on day 0 of AZD1222 vaccination. The CDR3 spells CATGTDLETQYF. CDR3 nucleotide sequence: TGTGCGACCGGGACAGACCTAGAGACCCAGTACTTC.